This record looks at one T cell receptor beta chain sequence and its context. This sample is drawn from a study of cytomegalovirus exposure and HLA in healthy donors. The V and J ends lost 5 bases and 11 bases, in that order; junction bases with no gene match: 11. This CDR3 has 16 amino acids. CDR1 and CDR2 (germline): SGHVS, FQNEAQ. Healthy bone marrow donors supplied every sample. The PCR made use of 60 Vbeta and 13 Jbeta primers. As processed by the authors: A follow-up analysis tallied approximately 85 million unique TCR beta chains, some 11 million shared. Method: immunoSEQ multiplex PCR; TCRdb's copy keeps in-frame clones and lacks some. That table furnishes V, J and clone size, whereas the DNA furnished D and trimming. The sample carries over 150,000 clones, around four fifths recorded once.

The TCR was taken from a woman between 50 and 59 years old in good health and CMV-seropositive. The chain carries TRBV7-8 and TRBJ2-2, with 13 bases aligning to TRBD2. The sequencing input was PBMCs. The CDR3 DNA reads TGTGCCAGCAGCCCACCTGGACTAGCGGGGGTCCTCGAGCTGTTTTTT. It specifies CASSPPGLAGVLELFF.